Each of the 31 T cell receptor beta chains below was sequenced from the same sample in a study of cytomegalovirus exposure and HLA in healthy donors. Amplification used 60 Vbeta primers and 13 Jbeta primers. Sequenced by immunoSEQ multiplex PCR; TCRdb stores in-frame clones only, minus some. The sample lists 110,000 or so clones, around 82% seen once, with approximately 5% in the top ten. Sequenced: PBMCs. These receptors were obtained from a woman in her twenties or thirties in good health and CMV-seropositive.

This clone turned up a few times. This chain uses TRBV10-3 with TRBJ1-6; D possibly corresponds to TRBD1 (5 bases). This CDR3 contains 14 residues. V lost 0 bases and J 7 bases, leaving 7 bases between the germline ends. The germline V gene has CDR1 ENHRY and CDR2 SYGVKD. Here the CDR3 reads CAISESGQNSPLHF. In DNA, the CDR3 is TGTGCCATCAGTGAGTCAGGACAAAATTCACCCCTCCACTTT.

This clone was counted a few times. The chain is built from TRBV2 and TRBJ2-5; possibly TRBD1 for D (6 bases). V was clipped by 3 bases and J by 5 bases, with 16 bases between them. The CDR3 is 15 amino acids. CDR1 is SNHLY and CDR2 is FYNNEI in the germline V gene. The CDR3 sequence: CASSDRSGRGETQYF. The CDR3 DNA reads as TGTGCCAGCAGTGATCGGTCCGGTAGGGGGGAGACCCAGTACTTC.

CDR3 DNA sequence: TGTGCCAGCAGCCCTTTGGACAGGCTCAGCACAGATACGCAGTATTTT. It yields the protein CASSPLDRLSTDTQYF. The chain carries TRBV7-9 and TRBJ2-3; 7 positions match TRBD1. Looked up from germline, CDR1 is SEHNR and CDR2 is FQNEAQ (reference sequence). J was trimmed by 0 bases and V by 5 bases; bases with no gene match: 8. The CDR3 is 16 residues long.

This clone qualifies as medium-sized. V gene TRBV6-4 combines with J gene TRBJ2-2, with D maybe TRBD1 (5 bases). This CDR3 contains 14 residues. Germline V gives CDR1 MRHNA, CDR2 SNTAGT. V was clipped by 0 bases and J by 3 bases, with 5 bases between them. CDR3 loop: CASSDSGDTGELFF. Written as DNA, the CDR3 is TGTGCCAGCAGTGACTCAGGGGACACCGGGGAGCTGTTTTTT.

This chain connects TRBV21-1 to TRBJ1-2; the tabulated D call, TRBD1, remains unverified against the DNA. TRBV21-1 is an annotated pseudogene. This CDR3 has 17 residues. The CDR3 here is CASIKLISGVVNYGYTF. The CDR3, as DNA: TGTGCCAGCATCAAACTAATTTCAGGGGTGGTTAACTATGGCTACACCTTC.

The chain recombines TRBV2 with TRBJ2-1; possibly TRBD2 for D (5 bases). The germline V gene encodes CDR1 SNHLY and CDR2 FYNNEI. The CDR3 length is 13 residues. V lost 4 bases and J 6 bases, leaving 10 bases between the germline ends. CDR3 sequence: CASSGTPFNEQFF. In nucleotides, the CDR3 is TGTGCCAGCAGTGGGACTCCTTTCAATGAGCAGTTCTTC.

V and J are TRBV6-1 and TRBJ1-2; D remains unclear. Germline CDR1 MNHNS, CDR2 SASEGT. Trimming pared 5 bases from V and 4 bases from J, leaving 5 bases between. The CDR3 length is 11 residues. The CDR3 loop reads CASSHIYGYTF. The CDR3, as DNA: TGTGCCAGCAGTCACATCTATGGCTACACCTTC.

V gene TRBV30 combines with J gene TRBJ1-5; D is perhaps TRBD1 (5 bases). CDR1 and CDR2 from the germline V gene are GTSNPN and SVGIG (reference sequence). The CDR3 length is 15 residues. The V end lost 2 bases, the J end lost 0 bases, and 11 bases lay between the germline ends. In nucleotides, the CDR3 is TGTGCCTGGAGTACCCTGGACAATAGCAATCAGCCCCAGCATTTT. Translation gives CAWSTLDNSNQPQHF.

A few counts support this clone. The V gene is TRBV18, the J gene TRBJ1-2, with TRBD1 matching 9 bases. V shed 5 bases, J shed 8 bases, and the junction held 9 bases outside the gene matches. Germline CDR1 reads KGHSH; CDR2 reads LQKENI. There are 14 residues in the CDR3. The CDR3 here is CASSRGQGLDGYTF. The CDR3 DNA reads as TGTGCCAGCTCAAGGGGACAGGGATTGGACGGCTACACCTTC.

This clone has more than one count but fewer than ten. The chain joins TRBV7-9 to TRBJ2-3, with D perhaps TRBD2 (6 bases). This CDR3 comprises 16 residues. The germline V gene has CDR1 SEHNR and CDR2 FQNEAQ (reference sequence). V gave up 1 base and J gave up 0 bases, with 11 bases separating them. The CDR3: CASSLGGGPSTDTQYF. The CDR3 bases are TGTGCCAGCAGCTTAGGTGGAGGGCCTAGCACAGATACGCAGTATTTT.

The table lists this clone with a count of one. The chain joins TRBV7-9 to TRBJ2-1, with D unresolved. The germline gives CDR1 SEHNR, CDR2 FQNEAQ (reference sequence). Trimming removed 5 bases from V and 5 bases from J, with 7 bases in between. The CDR3 contains 12 residues. This CDR3 is CASSQGDNEQFF. The CDR3 nucleotides read TGTGCCAGCAGCCAAGGAGACAATGAGCAGTTCTTC.

In its sample, this clone was seen once. The chain combines TRBV6-5 with TRBJ2-1; D gene ambiguous. The germline gives CDR1 MNHEY, CDR2 SVGAGI. There are 14 residues in the CDR3. Trimming left V 4 bases short and J 7 bases short, with 14 bases between. CDR3 sequence reads: CASSLSDIANEQFF. The CDR3 region has the DNA TGTGCCAGCAGTTTGTCAGACATTGCTAATGAGCAGTTCTTC.

CDR3 region: CASSGSVAEAFF. In nucleotides, the CDR3 is TGTGCCAGCAGCGGCTCTGTCGCTGAAGCTTTCTTT. The genes are TRBV5-4 and TRBJ1-1; D call uncertain. This CDR3 is 12 amino acids long. Germline V gene sequence: CDR1 SGHNT, CDR2 YYREEE (reference sequence). V lost 4 bases, J lost 6 bases, and 10 bases lay in between.

The chain is built from TRBV19 and TRBJ2-3; tentative D call: TRBD1 (6 bases). The length of the CDR3 is 15 residues. Germline CDR1 and CDR2: LNHDA and SQIVND (reference sequence). The V and J ends lost 9 bases and 2 bases respectively, with 18 bases between them. The CDR3 region has the DNA TGTGCCAGCCTAAGGGGGAGAACCCTCACAGATACGCAGTATTTT. As protein: CASLRGRTLTDTQYF.

This chain joins TRBV18 and TRBJ2-5, with TRBD1 matching over 8 bases. Germline values: CDR1 KGHSH, CDR2 LQKENI. With V trimmed by 2 bases and J by 5 bases, 4 bases remained unmatched. The CDR3 is 14 amino acids. The CDR3 protein is CASSPSGGWETQYF. The CDR3 bases are TGTGCCAGCTCACCATCAGGGGGCTGGGAGACCCAGTACTTC.

This clone was observed a handful of times. This sequence joins TRBV4-1 and TRBJ2-3; 8 bases agree with TRBD2. V was pared by 2 bases and J by 5 bases, with 6 bases of the junction left unmatched. The CDR3 has 15 residues. The germline V gene encodes CDR1 MGHRA and CDR2 YSYEKL. The CDR3 loop is CASSQPAGEEDTQYF. CDR3 coding DNA: TGCGCCAGCAGCCAACCAGCGGGAGAGGAAGATACGCAGTATTTT.

This rearrangement joins TRBV11-2 to TRBJ2-7; 8 bases are shared with TRBD2. Germline CDR1 and CDR2: SGHAT and FQNNGV. The CDR3 runs 17 residues. With 1 base clipped from V and 2 bases from J, the junction kept 10 bases outside the gene matches. The CDR3 coding sequence is TGTGCCAGCAGCTTAGCTACCGGAGGAGCGGGAGCCTACGAGCAGTACTTC. It translates to CASSLATGGAGAYEQYF. Using reference TRBV11-2 and TRBJ2-7 for the parts outside the CDR3, the full variable domain is EAGVAQSPRYKIIEKRQSVAFWCNPISGHATLYWYQQILGQGPKLLIQFQNNGVVDDSQLPKDRFSAERLKGVDSTLKIQPAKLEDSAVYLCASSLATGGAGAYEQYFGPGTRLTVT.

The chain has TRBV5-6 and TRBJ1-1, with 12 bases fitting TRBD1. Per germline, CDR1 SGHDT and CDR2 YYEEEE. The CDR3 is 18 residues long. The junction had 10 bases not matched to a gene; V was cut back by 0 bases and J by 4 bases. The CDR3 DNA reads TGTGCCAGCAGCTTGGTATTGGGGACAGGGGGCATTGTCACTGAAGCTTTCTTT. It is translated as CASSLVLGTGGIVTEAFF.

The chain couples TRBV20-1 to TRBJ1-4; 7 bases are a match to TRBD1. V shed 6 bases and J 5 bases; nucleotides not matched to a gene: 0. This CDR3 contains 11 residues. CDR1 and CDR2 (germline): DFQATT, SNEGSKA (reference sequence). CDR3 residues: CSARGNEKLFF. The CDR3 coding sequence is TGCAGTGCCAGGGGGAATGAAAAACTGTTTTTT.

CDR3 sequence (DNA): TGTGCCAGCAGCGAAGGCGTAGCGGACCAAGAGACCCAGTACTTC. It codes for CASSEGVADQETQYF. This chain links TRBV5-6 with TRBJ2-5; tentative D call: TRBD2 (6 bases). Germline lookup yields CDR1 SGHDT and CDR2 YYEEEE. Deletions cut 4 bases from V and 0 bases from J, with 13 bases between. This CDR3 is built from 15 residues.

This clone appeared a single time. This chain links TRBV30 with TRBJ1-2; the D is unclear. The CDR3 spans 13 residues. The V end lost 1 base, the J end lost 1 base, and 7 bases lay between the germline ends. Germline lookup yields CDR1 GTSNPN and CDR2 SVGIG (reference sequence). The CDR3 bases are TGTGCCTGGAGTGACGGAGGTAACTATGGCTACACCTTC. It yields the protein CAWSDGGNYGYTF.

The V gene is TRBV11-3, the J gene TRBJ2-3, with D tentatively TRBD2 (5 bases). Germline lookup yields CDR1 SGHNT and CDR2 YENEEA. The CDR3 sequence is 15 residues long. The V end lost 5 bases, the J end lost 0 bases, and 12 bases lay between the germline ends. The CDR3: CASSAGLVSTDTQYF. CDR3 DNA sequence: TGTGCCAGCAGCGCTGGACTTGTTAGCACAGATACGCAGTATTTT.

A remark on this clone: The germline gene is not matched at one end of the junction; a read error may be the cause. The gene calls are TRBV11-3 and TRBJ1-1; no clear D gene. This CDR3 contains 13 residues. Germline CDR1 and CDR2: SGHNT and YENEEA. CDR3 sequence reads: CASSPRMSTKAFF. DNA of the CDR3: TGTGCCAGCAGCCCGAGGATGAGCACTAAAGCTTTCTTT.

This sequence joins TRBV30 and TRBJ1-5, with 8 bases fitting TRBD1. The germline CDR1 and CDR2 sequences are GTSNPN and SVGIG (reference sequence). This CDR3 is 14 amino acids long. V gave up 8 bases and J gave up 3 bases; unmatched junction bases: 9. The CDR3 here is CAAKQGGNNQPQHF. The CDR3 nucleotides are TGTGCCGCAAAACAGGGGGGTAACAATCAGCCCCAGCATTTT.

This sequence joins TRBV5-1 and TRBJ1-2; 7 bases match TRBD1. Germline CDR1 SGHRS, CDR2 YFSETQ. This CDR3 comprises 16 residues. The V segment lost 3 bases and the J segment 6 bases; nucleotides outside the gene matches: 14. The DNA for the CDR3 is TGCGCCAGCAGCTACAGCCTCCAAGACAGGGTTCATGGCTACACCTTC. Protein: CASSYSLQDRVHGYTF.

This chain uses TRBV18 with TRBJ2-4, with D hard to call. The germline gives CDR1 KGHSH, CDR2 LQKENI. V lost 2 bases, J lost 7 bases, and 6 bases lay in between. This CDR3 is 12 amino acids long. As DNA, the CDR3 is TGTGCCAGCTCACCAGACGGGAACATTCAGTACTTC. Amino acid sequence: CASSPDGNIQYF. Together with reference TRBV18 and TRBJ2-4, the CDR3 gives the full variable domain: NAGVMQNPRHLVRRRGQEARLRCSPMKGHSHVYWYRQLPEEGLKFMVYLQKENIIDESGMPKERFSAEFPKEGPSILRIQQVVRGDSAAYFCASSPDGNIQYFGAGTRLSVL.

V usage is TRBV5-5 and J usage is TRBJ1-5, with 7 bases that match TRBD1. The germline CDR1 and CDR2 sequences are SGHKS and YYEKEE (reference sequence). The CDR3 totals 15 residues. The junction had 8 bases not matched to a gene; V was cut back by 4 bases and J by 4 bases. CDR3 DNA: TGTGCCAGCAGCGCATCGCAGGGGGGAAATCAGCCCCAGCATTTT. This sequence encodes CASSASQGGNQPQHF.

This chain uses TRBV5-4 with TRBJ2-7; 9 nucleotides align to TRBD2. Germline-derived CDR1 and CDR2 are SGHNT and YYREEE (reference sequence). The CDR3 runs to 14 residues. The V segment lost 3 bases and the J segment 6 bases; nucleotides outside the gene matches: 7. CDR3 sequence reads: CASSSRTSVGEQYF. DNA of the CDR3: TGTGCCAGCAGCTCTCGGACTAGCGTGGGCGAGCAGTACTTC.

This chain joins TRBV30 and TRBJ1-6; D is ambiguous. This CDR3 has 17 amino acids. V lost 2 bases to trimming and J lost 5 bases, with 19 bases between them. Germline-derived CDR1 and CDR2 are GTSNPN and SVGIG (reference sequence). The CDR3 loop reads CAWSSPGTGKNNSPLHF. CDR3 sequence (DNA): TGTGCCTGGAGTAGCCCGGGTACGGGGAAAAATAATTCACCCCTCCACTTT.

This chain's CDR3 is CASSEFGRATEAFF. The CDR3 bases are TGTGCCAGCAGTGAATTTGGCAGGGCCACTGAAGCTTTCTTT. The V and J genes are TRBV25-1 and TRBJ1-1, with D possibly being TRBD1 (5 bases). V dropped 1 base and J dropped 4 bases, with 10 bases sitting between them. Germline lookup yields CDR1 MGHDK and CDR2 SYGVNS. CDR3 length equals 14 residues.

The chain joins TRBV12-5 to TRBJ1-2, with 8 bases matching TRBD1. The CDR3 totals 20 residues. The germline CDR1 and CDR2 sequences are LGHNT and FRNRAP. V shed 0 bases, J shed 8 bases, and the junction held 23 bases outside the gene matches. CDR3 region: CASGLVLVGEWGQDPVGYTF. The CDR3 nucleotides read TGTGCTAGTGGTTTGGTACTTGTTGGGGAATGGGGACAGGACCCGGTGGGCTACACCTTC. Using reference TRBV12-5 and TRBJ1-2 for the parts outside the CDR3, the full variable domain is DARVTQTPRHKVTEMGQEVTMRCQPILGHNTVFWYRQTMMQGLELLAYFRNRAPLDDSGMPKDRFSAEMPDATLATLKIQPSEPRDSAVYFCASGLVLVGEWGQDPVGYTFGSGTRLTVV.